This record looks at one TCR beta chain sequence and its context. As yet, its antigen is unknown. This sample stems from a study of T cells in narcolepsy. Across the whole study: Patients with NT1 or NT2 and healthy control donors were enrolled.

Trimming left V 2 bases short and J 0 bases short, with 14 bases between. Germline loops: CDR1 MNHEY, CDR2 SMNVEV (reference sequence). This CDR3 comprises 16 residues. TCRdb's copy holds only in-frame clones and misses some; the assay was immunoSEQ multiplex PCR. In the table there are 25,000 to 30,000 clones, about 87% of which are singletons. Study observations and caveats: Healthy controls reportedly lacked the autoreactive clonotypes serially found in patients' blood. HCRT-specific and TRIB2-specific autoreactive clonotypes appeared among same-patient CSF and blood CD4+ clonotypes.

What was sequenced was memory (CD45RA-) CD4+ T cells from blood. The sequence was collected from a human donor in good health. The chain couples TRBV27 to TRBJ2-7; D may correspond to TRBD1 or TRBD2 (5 bases each). The CDR3 coding sequence is TGTGCCAGCAGTTTAACCCCGGGGCTGCCCTCCTACGAGCAGTACTTC. Its translation is CASSLTPGLPSYEQYF.